This TCR beta chain comes out of a study of cytomegalovirus exposure and HLA in healthy donors. Losses at the gene ends were 5 bases for V and 5 bases for J; bases not matched to a gene: 6. The CDR3 covers 16 residues. The germline gives CDR1 SGHTA, CDR2 FQGNSA. This clone was picked up one time. Primers for the PCR totalled 60 Vbeta and 13 Jbeta. TCRdb's copy holds only in-frame clones and misses some; the assay was immunoSEQ multiplex PCR. Among 150,000 to 200,000 clones listed, roughly nine tenths were seen once. The V and J genes are TRBV7-2 and TRBJ2-1; 13 bases are shared with TRBD2. The sample comprised PBMCs. This clonotype was obtained from a girl under three years old in good health and CMV-seronegative. The CDR3 loop reads CASSPRLAGGHNEQFF. The CDR3 DNA is TGTGCCAGCAGCCCGCGACTAGCGGGAGGCCACAATGAGCAGTTCTTC.